The source of this T cell receptor beta chain is a study of blood T cells in healthy people across ages. In this sample, this clonotype turned up a few times. PCR was performed a second time for roughly 7 to 12 cycles using a sample-barcoded 5' primer and a J-beta primer mix. TCRdb reprocessed the 5' RACE reads via MiXCR and lists one record per CDR3 protein. The sample records hundreds of thousands of distinct CDR3 sequences, 58% being singletons. This CDR3 comprises 15 residues. Between the trimmed V and J ends, which lost 2 bases and 1 base, there was a span of 10 bases. This receptor was obtained from a man aged 55 to 70 in good health. The sample comprised blood. The V and J genes are TRBV12-3 or TRBV12-4 and TRBJ2-3; either TRBD1 or TRBD2 may supply D (5 bases each). CDR3 nucleotide sequence: TGTGCCAGCAGTTTATGGCAGGGAGGCACAGATACGCAGTATTTT. It encodes CASSLWQGGTDTQYF.